A single sample gave rise to the 28 T cell receptor beta chains below, sequenced in a study of cytomegalovirus exposure and HLA in healthy donors. The study ran its PCR with 60 Vbeta and 13 Jbeta primers. TCRdb's table, derived via immunoSEQ multiplex PCR, lists solely in-frame clones and lacks some. The sample carries 85,000 to 100,000 clones, around 80% recorded once. Sequenced sample: PBMCs. The origin of the receptors is a man aged 25-45 years in good health and CMV-seronegative.

The chain joins TRBV6-5 to TRBJ2-3; 7 bases line up with TRBD2. The CDR3 sequence is 14 residues long. Germline CDR1 reads MNHEY; CDR2 reads SVGAGI. The V gene end was trimmed by 6 bases and the J gene end by 4 bases; junction bases not matched to a gene: 7. CDR3 protein: CASSRTGGADTQYF. The CDR3 bases are TGTGCCAGCAGCCGGACGGGAGGAGCAGATACGCAGTATTTT.

The chain combines TRBV10-3 with TRBJ1-1, with 7 bases aligning to TRBD1. The trim removed 7 bases at V and 3 bases at J, leaving 11 bases unmatched. From germline, CDR1 is ENHRY and CDR2 SYGVKD. The CDR3 extends over 15 amino acids. The CDR3 DNA reads as TGTGCCATCAAGAATTACAGGGGCCCGGACACTGAAGCTTTCTTT. Protein sequence: CAIKNYRGPDTEAFF.

The V call is TRBV19, the J call TRBJ1-5, with D maybe TRBD1 (6 bases). V was clipped by 4 bases and J by 7 bases, with 14 bases between them. This CDR3 contains 14 residues. Germline CDR1 is LNHDA and CDR2 is SQIVND (reference sequence). For the CDR3, the DNA is TGTGCCAGTAGTAAGGGGGGGGCCCGACAGCCCCAGCATTTT. It encodes CASSKGGARQPQHF.

The chain recombines TRBV5-4 with TRBJ1-6, with unresolved D. Germline assignment: CDR1 SGHNT and CDR2 YYREEE (reference sequence). This CDR3 is built from 13 residues. Between the trimmed V and J ends, which lost 0 bases and 13 bases, there was a span of 11 bases. The CDR3 loop reads CASSLDSPMPLHF. The CDR3 DNA sequence: TGTGCCAGCAGCTTGGATTCCCCCATGCCCCTCCACTTT.

The rearrangement links TRBV19 to TRBJ2-2; 10 bases are a match to TRBD2. The CDR3 runs to 15 residues. J was trimmed by 7 bases and V by 4 bases; bases with no gene match: 6. CDR1 is LNHDA and CDR2 is SQIVND in the germline V gene (reference sequence). The CDR3 reads CASSTGTSVSGELFF. Written as DNA, the CDR3 is TGTGCCAGTAGTACGGGGACTAGCGTTAGCGGGGAGCTGTTTTTT.

The genes are TRBV27 and TRBJ1-5; possible D gene TRBD1, 6 bases. Trimming removed 5 bases from V and 1 base from J, with 9 bases in between. The length of the CDR3 is 14 residues. Germline V lookup: CDR1 MNHEY, CDR2 SMNVEV (reference sequence). The CDR3 sequence: CASSTGKSNQPQHF. The CDR3 DNA follows: TGTGCCAGCAGTACAGGGAAAAGCAATCAGCCCCAGCATTTT.

DNA for the CDR3: TGCGCCAGCGCCGCCCAGGGGGCGGCTGGAAACACCATATATTTT. This translates into CASAAQGAAGNTIYF. The chain has TRBV10-2 and TRBJ1-3; 8 bases align to TRBD1. The CDR3 covers 15 residues. Germline CDR1 WSHSY, CDR2 SAAADI. V gave up 8 bases and J gave up 2 bases; unmatched junction bases: 8.

This clone came up a few times. The CDR3 DNA reads as TGTGCCAGCAGTAAACGGACAGGCGACGAAGCTTTCTTT. It encodes CASSKRTGDEAFF. J is TRBJ1-1 and V is TRBV11-3, with 7 bases fitting TRBD1. CDR3 length: 13 residues. Trimming removed 6 bases from V and 8 bases from J; junction bases left unmatched: 9. The germline V gene has CDR1 SGHNT and CDR2 YENEEA.

V gene TRBV29-1 combines with J gene TRBJ2-5; tentatively, D is TRBD1 (6 bases). This CDR3 has 13 residues. V was cut by 5 bases and J by 5 bases, with 15 bases left in between. The germline gives CDR1 SQVTM, CDR2 ANQGSEA. The CDR3 loop reads CSVCFSQGETQYF. DNA for the CDR3: TGCAGCGTTTGCTTTTCTCAGGGGGAGACCCAGTACTTC.

J is TRBJ1-2 and V is TRBV19, with D uncertain. With 5 bases removed from V and 8 bases from J, the gap between germline ends came to 12 bases. This CDR3 region has 12 residues. The germline V gene encodes CDR1 LNHDA and CDR2 SQIVND (reference sequence). The CDR3 DNA is TGTGCCAGTAGTGGGAGACACTTCGGCTACACCTTC. This sequence encodes CASSGRHFGYTF.

This clone has a single count. The chain uses TRBV29-1 and TRBJ2-3, with TRBD1 matching 12 bases. The CDR3 is made up of 15 amino acids. The V gene's germline CDR1 is SQVTM and CDR2 ANQGSEA. Unmatched junction bases numbered 7, after V lost 1 base and J lost 8 bases. The CDR3 nucleotides are TGCAGCGTTGAAGGGGACAGGGGGCCCTTCGGTACGCAGTATTTT. This encodes CSVEGDRGPFGTQYF.

V is TRBV25-1 and J is TRBJ2-1; the D gene is possibly TRBD2 (6 bases). The germline V and J ends were trimmed by 3 bases and 3 bases, with 21 bases remaining between them. The germline V gene has CDR1 MGHDK and CDR2 SYGVNS. The CDR3 totals 18 residues. CDR3 amino acids: CASSDSFPRLGYYNEQFF. The DNA of the CDR3 is TGTGCCAGCAGTGACTCATTCCCGAGACTAGGATACTACAATGAGCAGTTCTTC.

This chain links TRBV30 with TRBJ2-7; TRBD2 matches 7 bases. Germline V gene data show CDR1 as GTSNPN and CDR2 as SVGIG (reference sequence). Trimming cost V 3 bases and J 0 bases; bases outside gene matches: 11. The CDR3 consists of 16 residues. CDR3: CAWSSVSLANSYEQYF. In DNA form, the CDR3 reads TGTGCCTGGAGCTCCGTCTCACTAGCGAACTCCTACGAGCAGTACTTC.

The chain couples TRBV4-3 to TRBJ1-5; weak D call: TRBD1 (6 bases). V was cut by 0 bases and J by 4 bases, with 13 bases left in between. This CDR3 has 16 amino acids. The germline V gene has CDR1 LGHNA and CDR2 YSLEER. The CDR3 here is CASSQDWGGRNQPQHF. DNA for the CDR3: TGCGCCAGCAGCCAAGATTGGGGGGGCAGAAATCAGCCCCAGCATTTT.

This chain connects TRBV25-1 to TRBJ2-2, with D maybe TRBD2 (5 bases). This CDR3 region has 17 residues. V lost 3 bases to trimming and J lost 1 base, with 15 bases between them. CDR1 and CDR2 from the germline V gene are MGHDK and SYGVNS. The CDR3, as DNA: TGTGCCAGCAGTGATCCCCTCGGGATGTGGAACACCGGGGAGCTGTTTTTT. This gives the protein CASSDPLGMWNTGELFF.

The chain employs TRBV9 and TRBJ2-7; the D gene is possibly TRBD2 (6 bases). The germline V gene encodes CDR1 SGDLS and CDR2 YYNGEE. With 0 bases removed from V and 2 bases from J, the gap between germline ends came to 12 bases. The CDR3 is 15 residues long. The CDR3 protein is CASSVAGTQPYEQYF. The CDR3, as DNA: TGTGCCAGCAGCGTAGCTGGGACTCAGCCCTACGAGCAGTACTTC.

The chain combines TRBV4-2 with TRBJ2-1; 12 bases fit TRBD2. The J segment lost 4 bases and the V segment lost 4 bases, leaving 2 bases of the junction unmatched. The CDR3 is 15 amino acids. The germline CDR1 and CDR2 sequences are LGHNA and YNFKEQ. CDR3 region: CASSRGTSGYNEQFF. The CDR3 DNA sequence: TGTGCCAGCAGCCGAGGGACTAGCGGGTACAATGAGCAGTTCTTC.

The chain joins TRBV28 to TRBJ1-1; a weak D match, TRBD1 (6 bases). CDR1 and CDR2 from the germline V gene are MDHEN and SYDVKM. Between the trimmed V and J ends, which lost 5 bases and 9 bases, there was a span of 13 bases. The CDR3 length is 12 residues. The CDR3 reads CASSRGALKAFF. CDR3 sequence (DNA): TGTGCCAGCAGTCGGGGGGCGTTGAAAGCTTTCTTT. Supplemented by reference TRBV28 and TRBJ1-1, the full variable domain reads DVKVTQSSRYLVKRTGEKVFLECVQDMDHENMFWYRQDPGLGLRLIYFSYDVKMKEKGDIPEGYSVSREKKERFSLILESASTNQTSMYLCASSRGALKAFFGQGTRLTVV.

The J gene is TRBJ2-1, the V gene TRBV19; 13 bases are a match to TRBD2. Germline V lookup: CDR1 LNHDA, CDR2 SQIVND (reference sequence). CDR3 size: 17 residues. V trimming: 5 bases; J trimming: 4 bases; junction bases outside the gene matches: 8. In DNA, the CDR3 is TGTGCCAGTAGTTCAGGACTAGCGGGGGTGGGGTACAATGAGCAGTTCTTC. Its protein product is CASSSGLAGVGYNEQFF.

This clone has just a few counts. The chain joins TRBV6-5 to TRBJ2-6; perhaps TRBD2 as D (5 bases). V was cut by 2 bases and J by 0 bases, with 8 bases left in between. The length of the CDR3 is 16 residues. In germline, CDR1 is MNHEY, CDR2 SVGAGI. CDR3 in DNA: TGTGCCAGCAGTTACGAGGGCGGCTCTGGGGCCAACGTCCTGACTTTC. This translates into CASSYEGGSGANVLTF.

This clone was seen more than once but under ten times. This chain uses TRBV19 with TRBJ2-1; 10 positions match TRBD2. V shed 4 bases, J shed 6 bases, and the junction held 9 bases outside the gene matches. The V gene's germline CDR1 is LNHDA and CDR2 SQIVND (reference sequence). The CDR3 has 16 residues. CDR3 protein: CASSNNLAGVSNEQFF. The CDR3 DNA is TGTGCCAGTAGTAACAATCTAGCGGGAGTTAGCAATGAGCAGTTCTTC.

This clone showed up just once. The V gene is TRBV5-6, the J gene TRBJ1-1; D is possibly TRBD1 (6 bases). Germline CDR1 SGHDT, CDR2 YYEEEE. This CDR3 comprises 15 residues. Trimming took off 2 bases at V and 3 bases at J, with 14 bases between the two ends. CDR3 in amino acids: CASSFGNRVDTEAFF. The CDR3 DNA is TGTGCCAGCAGCTTTGGTAACAGGGTGGACACTGAAGCTTTCTTT.

The rearrangement joins TRBV20-1 to TRBJ2-7; maybe TRBD2 (5 bases). Germline lookup yields CDR1 DFQATT and CDR2 SNEGSKA (reference sequence). CDR3 length equals 11 residues. Trimming stripped 6 bases from V and 8 bases from J, with 14 bases between. The CDR3 region has the DNA TGCAGTGCAGCTCCGGGATATAAGCAGTACTTC. It encodes CSAAPGYKQYF.

The chain couples TRBV11-2 to TRBJ2-3; 10 nucleotides agree with TRBD1. Trimming removed 3 bases from V and 2 bases from J; junction bases left unmatched: 5. The germline V gene encodes CDR1 SGHAT and CDR2 FQNNGV. The CDR3 consists of 16 residues. The DNA of the CDR3 is TGTGCCAGCAGCTTGTGGGACAGGGGCTACACAGATACGCAGTATTTT. Translating gives CASSLWDRGYTDTQYF.

Points on this clone: Other nucleotide sequences from this sample produce the same CDR3. The chain uses TRBV6-5 and TRBJ2-7; 12 nucleotides align to TRBD2. Germline CDR1 is MNHEY and CDR2 is SVGAGI. The CDR3 is 15 residues long. Unmatched junction bases numbered 8, after V lost 4 bases and J lost 7 bases. CDR3 sequence reads: CASSLYLAGGVEQYF. The DNA for the CDR3 is TGTGCCAGCAGTTTATATCTAGCGGGGGGGGTTGAGCAGTACTTC.

This clone has just one count. The chain links TRBV2 to TRBJ2-1, with D possibly matching TRBD1 (6 bases). This CDR3 comprises 12 residues. CDR1 and CDR2 (germline): SNHLY, FYNNEI. V was clipped by 8 bases and J by 4 bases, with 9 bases between them. The CDR3 DNA is TGTGCCAGCGCAGGGGCATACAATGAGCAGTTCTTC. Encoded protein: CASAGAYNEQFF.

V is TRBV19 and J is TRBJ2-3; no clear D. The germline V gene encodes CDR1 LNHDA and CDR2 SQIVND (reference sequence). The V end lost 1 base, the J end lost 4 bases, and 12 bases lay between the germline ends. The CDR3 consists of 15 residues. CDR3 bases: TGTGCCAGTAGTATAGTCCCCCGGGTGGCAGATACGCAGTATTTT. Its translation is CASSIVPRVADTQYF.

This clone turned up a few times. The CDR3 protein is CASSQNNGANVLTF. The CDR3 bases are TGCGCCAGCAGCCAAAATAATGGGGCCAACGTCCTGACTTTC. The genes are TRBV4-3 and TRBJ2-6, with D unresolved. The CDR3 consists of 14 residues. Between the trimmed V and J ends, which lost 2 bases and 3 bases, there was a span of 5 bases. Looked up from germline, CDR1 is LGHNA and CDR2 is YSLEER.